This is a list of T cell receptor beta chains from one sample in a study of spatial heterogeneity in lung cancer. TCRdb re-called the 5' RACE reads with MiXCR, one entry per CDR3 protein. This table holds several thousand distinct CDR3 sequences, approximately 6.8% found once. This specimen was lung tumor tissue, taken at surgery. The receptor set was obtained from a male donor with early-stage non-small cell lung cancer. Each CDR3 is given with its conserved first and last residue. The order of the fields is J gene, V gene, D gene, clone size, CDR3 DNA, CDR3 protein. A D gene is named only where the DNA matches it firmly. Clone size appears in some rows only: once, few, many, or a class for an expanded clone.

J gene: TRBJ2-2
V gene: TRBV6-5
D gene: -
clone size: many
CDR3 DNA: TGTGCCACTCGGGAAGGGGTGAACACCGGGGAGCTGTTTTTT
CDR3 protein: CATREGVNTGELFF

J gene: TRBJ2-5
V gene: TRBV5-1
D gene: TRBD1
clone size: many
CDR3 DNA: TGCGCCAGCAGCTTGACAGGGGGCCAAGAGACCCAGTACTTC
CDR3 protein: CASSLTGGQETQYF

J gene: TRBJ2-2
V gene: TRBV7-3
D gene: TRBD1
clone size: medium-sized
CDR3 DNA: TGTGCCAGCAGCAAGACAGGGACCGGGGAGCTGTTTTTT
CDR3 protein: CASSKTGTGELFF

J gene: TRBJ1-6
V gene: TRBV12-3/TRBV12-4
D gene: TRBD1
clone size: medium-sized
CDR3 DNA: TGTGCCAGCAGTCCGACAGGGGGGTCCTATAATTCACCCCTCCACTTT
CDR3 protein: CASSPTGGSYNSPLHF

J gene: TRBJ2-1
V gene: TRBV7-2
D gene: -
clone size: medium-sized
CDR3 DNA: TGTGCCAGCAGCTCACGGACAGGGCTGTCACGGGAGGGCAACAATGAGCAGTTCTTC
CDR3 protein: CASSSRTGLSREGNNEQFF

J gene: TRBJ2-5
V gene: TRBV19
D gene: TRBD1
clone size: medium-sized
CDR3 DNA: TGTGCCAGTAGTATCGGACAGGGGGTGGAGACCCAGTACTTC
CDR3 protein: CASSIGQGVETQYF

J gene: TRBJ2-3
V gene: TRBV7-3
D gene: TRBD2
clone size: many
CDR3 DNA: TGTGCCAGCAGCTTAAATGCTATAGCGGGGGGGCAGGGAGATACGCAGTATTTT
CDR3 protein: CASSLNAIAGGQGDTQYF

J gene: TRBJ2-7
V gene: TRBV6-2/TRBV6-3
D gene: -
clone size: many
CDR3 DNA: TGTGCCAGCAGTGACACAGGCTACTACGAGCAGTACTTC
CDR3 protein: CASSDTGYYEQYF

J gene: TRBJ2-7
V gene: TRBV5-1
D gene: TRBD1
clone size: medium-sized
CDR3 DNA: TGCGCCAGCAGCTTTGGGAACACAGGGGGCACCTACGAGCAGTACTTC
CDR3 protein: CASSFGNTGGTYEQYF

J gene: TRBJ2-1
V gene: TRBV7-9
D gene: TRBD2
clone size: -
CDR3 DNA: TGTGCCAGTTTGGGCGGGGGTGCGTTTGAGCAGTTCTTC
CDR3 protein: CASLGGGAFEQFF

J gene: TRBJ2-3
V gene: TRBV5-1
D gene: -
clone size: many
CDR3 DNA: TGCGCCAGCAGGGAGGCTGATACGCAGTATTTT
CDR3 protein: CASREADTQYF

J gene: TRBJ2-7
V gene: TRBV20-1
D gene: -
clone size: few
CDR3 DNA: TGCAGTGCTAGTAGGGGGGGCCAAAGACTCAGCGAGCAGTACTTC
CDR3 protein: CSASRGGQRLSEQYF

J gene: TRBJ2-1
V gene: TRBV2
D gene: TRBD2
clone size: medium-sized
CDR3 DNA: TGTGCCAGCAGGGGACCTCGACTAGCGGGAGATTCCAATGAGCAGTTCTTC
CDR3 protein: CASRGPRLAGDSNEQFF

J gene: TRBJ1-4
V gene: TRBV7-8
D gene: -
clone size: many
CDR3 DNA: TGTGCCAGCAGCTTAGAAGGAGTTGCAACTAATGAAAAACTGTTTTTT
CDR3 protein: CASSLEGVATNEKLFF

J gene: TRBJ2-2
V gene: TRBV7-9
D gene: -
clone size: few
CDR3 DNA: TGTGCCAGCAGTCCAGCCCCCGGGACGGTTAAAAACGGGGAGCTGTTTTTT
CDR3 protein: CASSPAPGTVKNGELFF

J gene: TRBJ1-5
V gene: TRBV7-8
D gene: TRBD1
clone size: many
CDR3 DNA: TGTGCCAGCAGCTTAAGGGGGCCGGATCAGCCCCAGCATTTT
CDR3 protein: CASSLRGPDQPQHF

J gene: TRBJ1-5
V gene: TRBV7-2
D gene: -
clone size: many
CDR3 DNA: TGTGCCAGCAGCCCGACGCCCCTGAGCAATCAGCCCCAGCATTTT
CDR3 protein: CASSPTPLSNQPQHF

J gene: TRBJ1-6
V gene: TRBV10-3
D gene: TRBD1
clone size: many
CDR3 DNA: TGTGCCATCAGATCGGCGGGACAGGGTAATTCACCCCTCCACTTT
CDR3 protein: CAIRSAGQGNSPLHF

J gene: TRBJ2-5
V gene: TRBV7-2
D gene: -
clone size: many
CDR3 DNA: TGTGCCAGCAGGGCATTCGAGACCCAGTACTTC
CDR3 protein: CASRAFETQYF

J gene: TRBJ1-3
V gene: TRBV7-2
D gene: -
clone size: many
CDR3 DNA: TGTGCCAGCAGCTTAGGGCCTACTGGAAACACCATATATTTT
CDR3 protein: CASSLGPTGNTIYF

J gene: TRBJ2-7
V gene: TRBV29-1
D gene: -
clone size: medium-sized
CDR3 DNA: TGCAGCGTTTCACAGGCCTACGAGCAGTACTTC
CDR3 protein: CSVSQAYEQYF

J gene: TRBJ2-7
V gene: TRBV28
D gene: -
clone size: once
CDR3 DNA: TGTGCCAGCAGGCCGAGGGGGGCTAAGTCGTACGAGCAGTACTTC
CDR3 protein: CASRPRGAKSYEQYF

J gene: TRBJ1-1
V gene: TRBV20-1
D gene: -
clone size: medium-sized
CDR3 DNA: TGCAGTGCTAGAAGAGACACTGAAGCTTTCTTT
CDR3 protein: CSARRDTEAFF

J gene: TRBJ2-7
V gene: TRBV6-5
D gene: -
clone size: many
CDR3 DNA: TGTGCCAGCAGTTACGACAGCTACGAGCAGTACTTC
CDR3 protein: CASSYDSYEQYF